This T cell receptor beta chain was identified in a study of monozygotic twins with cystic fibrosis. Study-level points and caveats: Age, concordance and disease severity did not associate with shared CDR3 numbers.

A note on this clone: The antigen is unknown.

The method was immunoSEQ multiplex PCR; TCRdb's version includes in-frame clones alone and lacks a portion of them. Of 13,000 to 15,000 clones listed, about 98% are singletons. The source material was blood. The sequence came from a girl aged 2-10 years with cystic fibrosis.

CDR3 sequence (DNA): TGTGCCAGCTCACCAGGGACAGGAGATCAGCCCCAGCATTTT. Amino acid sequence: CASSPGTGDQPQHF. V usage is TRBV18 and J usage is TRBJ1-5; TRBD1 aligns across 8 bases. The CDR3 runs to 14 residues. The V and J ends lost 2 bases and 5 bases, in that order; junction bases with no gene match: 2. CDR1 and CDR2 from the germline V gene are KGHSH and LQKENI.